The 13 T cell receptor beta chains reported below all come from one sample, sequenced in a study of identifying expanded T cells in peripheral blood. Profiling relied on immunoSEQ multiplex PCR, and the TCRdb table lists in-frame clones only, not all of them. The table shows some 120,000 clones, with 75% to 90% occurring only once. Sequencing input: blood. The receptors were sampled from a person aged 18 to 70 in good health.

This clone turned up a few times. The chain recombines TRBV4-3 with TRBJ1-3; maybe TRBD1 (5 bases). Between the trimmed V and J ends, which lost 1 base and 9 bases, there was a span of 19 bases. This CDR3 contains 16 residues. Germline lookup yields CDR1 LGHNA and CDR2 YSLEER. Written as DNA, the CDR3 is TGCGCCAGCAGCCAAGTTTTAGGGGCTGCGGAGGGCACCATATATTTT. As protein: CASSQVLGAAEGTIYF.

The V gene is TRBV29-1, the J gene TRBJ1-2; D remains unclear. Trimming took 3 bases from V and 6 from J, leaving 14 bases between them. This CDR3 region has 13 residues. Per the germline V gene, CDR1 is SQVTM and CDR2 is ANQGSEA. CDR3 sequence: CSVDSPRTDGYTF. The CDR3 DNA sequence: TGCAGCGTTGATAGTCCGAGGACCGATGGCTACACCTTC.

This chain connects TRBV6-5 to TRBJ2-1, with a tentative D call TRBD2 (6 bases). Looked up from germline, CDR1 is MNHEY and CDR2 is SVGAGI. The CDR3 length is 15 residues. V was clipped by 6 bases and J by 7 bases, with 19 bases between them. CDR3 region: CASRIAALEVNEQFF. DNA of the CDR3: TGTGCCAGCAGAATAGCGGCCCTAGAGGTAAATGAGCAGTTCTTC.

The chain links TRBV6-6 to TRBJ1-1; weak D call: TRBD1 (5 bases). Trimming stripped 4 bases from V and 2 bases from J, with 11 bases between. Germline V gene sequence: CDR1 MNHNY, CDR2 SVGAGI (reference sequence). This CDR3 contains 14 residues. In DNA form, the CDR3 reads TGTGCCAGCAGTTCGAGACGGGGCAACACTGAAGCTTTCTTT. Its protein product is CASSSRRGNTEAFF.

The chain is built from TRBV7-9 and TRBJ1-1, with a tentative D call TRBD1 (5 bases). This CDR3 spans 15 amino acids. V was pared by 5 bases and J by 1 base, with 14 bases between. Germline CDR1 and CDR2: SEHNR and FQNEAQ (reference sequence). The CDR3 DNA reads TGTGCCAGCAGCCCAAGACAGACATCGAACACTGAAGCTTTCTTT. As protein: CASSPRQTSNTEAFF.

The V call is TRBV5-1, the J call TRBJ1-1, with TRBD1 identical over 8 bases. This CDR3 is 14 amino acids long. Germline CDR1 SGHRS, CDR2 YFSETQ. Unmatched junction bases numbered 3, after V lost 3 bases and J lost 2 bases. This CDR3 is CASSSGQGNTEAFF. The CDR3, as DNA: TGCGCCAGCAGCTCCGGACAGGGAAACACTGAAGCTTTCTTT.

This clone appeared a single time. V is TRBV5-1 and J is TRBJ2-7; D not certain. Looked up from germline, CDR1 is SGHRS and CDR2 is YFSETQ. The CDR3 is 14 amino acids. With 4 bases removed from V and 5 bases from J, the gap between germline ends came to 16 bases. The CDR3 DNA sequence: TGCGCCAGCAGCCCCGTTCTAGGTTACCACGAGCAGTACTTC. It encodes CASSPVLGYHEQYF.

The chain uses TRBV5-4 and TRBJ1-2, with a weak D call TRBD1 (5 bases). The germline V gene has CDR1 SGHNT and CDR2 YYREEE (reference sequence). The CDR3 loop spans 16 amino acids. Trimming took 5 bases from V and 0 from J, leaving 17 bases between them. The CDR3 protein is CASRYEKRQPNYGYTF. CDR3 bases: TGTGCCAGCAGATATGAAAAAAGACAGCCTAACTATGGCTACACCTTC.

The chain uses TRBV5-1 and TRBJ2-2, with TRBD2 identical over 8 bases. After removal of 7 bases from V and 7 bases from J, the junction contained 12 bases not matched to a gene. Germline CDR1 reads SGHRS; CDR2 reads YFSETQ. This CDR3 has 15 amino acids. The CDR3, as DNA: TGCGCCAGCCACCTTCGGGGGGGCCAGGACGGGGAGCTGTTTTTT. As protein: CASHLRGGQDGELFF. Supplemented by reference TRBV5-1 and TRBJ2-2, the full variable domain reads KAGVTQTPRYLIKTRGQQVTLSCSPISGHRSVSWYQQTPGQGLQFLFEYFSETQRNKGNFPGRFSGRQFSNSRSEMNVSTLELGDSALYLCASHLRGGQDGELFFGEGSRLTVL.

The chain carries TRBV5-6 and TRBJ2-6; maybe TRBD2 (5 bases). Germline CDR1 SGHDT, CDR2 YYEEEE. The CDR3 sequence is 18 residues long. Trimming left V 0 bases short and J 3 bases short, with 16 bases between. CDR3 protein: CASSLERAAGLGANVLTF. DNA for the CDR3: TGTGCCAGCAGCTTGGAGAGGGCCGCCGGTCTTGGGGCCAACGTCCTGACTTTC.

The chain combines TRBV2 with TRBJ2-1; D possibly corresponds to TRBD2 (6 bases). The CDR3 length is 14 residues. The germline gives CDR1 SNHLY, CDR2 FYNNEI. The ends were cut back, 8 bases at V and 6 bases at J, with 17 bases in the middle. CDR3 DNA sequence: TGTGCCAGCCGTCGGCAGGGAGGCGGCAATGAGCAGTTCTTC. Translated: CASRRQGGGNEQFF.

The J gene is TRBJ1-2, the V gene TRBV6-6; a possible D gene is TRBD1 (6 bases). Looked up from germline, CDR1 is MNHNY and CDR2 is SVGAGI (reference sequence). The CDR3 runs 13 residues. V gave up 6 bases and J gave up 8 bases, with 16 bases separating them. The CDR3 loop reads CASRFTDRWGYTF. The CDR3 coding sequence is TGTGCCAGCAGATTTACGGACAGATGGGGCTACACCTTC.

This chain connects TRBV2 to TRBJ1-4; D is ambiguous. The V gene lost 6 bases and the J gene lost 10 bases, with 24 bases spanning the gap. Germline V gene data show CDR1 as SNHLY and CDR2 as FYNNEI. This CDR3 has 16 amino acids. Written as DNA, the CDR3 is TGTGCCAGCAGGAATCGGCAGCCTAAGATGATGGGAAAACTGTTTTTT. This translates into CASRNRQPKMMGKLFF.